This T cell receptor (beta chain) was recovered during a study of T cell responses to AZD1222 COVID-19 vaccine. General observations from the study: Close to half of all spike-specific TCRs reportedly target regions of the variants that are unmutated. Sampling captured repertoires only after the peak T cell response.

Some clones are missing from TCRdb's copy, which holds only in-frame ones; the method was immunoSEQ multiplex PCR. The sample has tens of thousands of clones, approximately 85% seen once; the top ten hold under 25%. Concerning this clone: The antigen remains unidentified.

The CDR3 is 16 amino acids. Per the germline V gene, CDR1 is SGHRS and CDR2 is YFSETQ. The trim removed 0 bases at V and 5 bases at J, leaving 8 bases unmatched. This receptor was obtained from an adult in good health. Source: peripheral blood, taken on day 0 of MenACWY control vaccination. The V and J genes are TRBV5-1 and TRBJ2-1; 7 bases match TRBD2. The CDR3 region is CASSLVGGRANNEQFF. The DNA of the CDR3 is TGCGCCAGCAGCTTGGTAGGCGGGAGAGCGAACAATGAGCAGTTCTTC. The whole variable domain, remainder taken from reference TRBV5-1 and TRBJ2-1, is KAGVTQTPRYLIKTRGQQVTLSCSPISGHRSVSWYQQTPGQGLQFLFEYFSETQRNKGNFPGRFSGRQFSNSRSEMNVSTLELGDSALYLCASSLVGGRANNEQFFGPGTRLTVL.